This TCR beta chain derives from a study of T cell responses to AZD1222 COVID-19 vaccine. Study as a whole: Recipients boosted at about 4 weeks or about 12 weeks are pooled.

Only one count was recorded for this clone. Its antigen is unknown. Germline V CDR1 and CDR2: SGHTA, FQGTGA. The V gene lost 2 bases and the J gene lost 2 bases, with 6 bases spanning the gap. The CDR3 is 13 residues long. Clones were read by immunoSEQ multiplex PCR, and TCRdb kept only the in-frame ones, dropping some. This table has 100,000 to 150,000 clones, roughly 90% appearing once. General observations from the study: Within unmutated variant regions lay the reported targets of nearly half of spike-specific TCRs.

The gene calls are TRBV7-3 and TRBJ1-1; TRBD1 is a possible D gene (5 bases). The TCR sequence derives from an adult in good health. Specimen: peripheral blood, collected on day 0 of AZD1222 vaccination. CDR3 sequence reads: CASSLQGNTEAFF. For the CDR3, the DNA is TGTGCCAGCAGCTTACAGGGTAACACTGAAGCTTTCTTT.